This T cell receptor (beta chain) was sequenced for a study of blood T cells in healthy people across ages. Peripheral blood was drawn, about 10 milliliters per donor. Germline V gene data show CDR1 as SEHNR and CDR2 as FQNEAQ (reference sequence). Trimming removed 6 bases from V and 3 bases from J; junction bases left unmatched: 13. The CDR3 is 17 residues long. Study-wide results and limits: A roughly linear fall in TCR beta diversity per million T cells was seen with increasing age.

This clonotype has at least ten counts. Its antigen is unidentified. Using a J-beta primer mix together with a sample-barcoded 5' primer, a second PCR was run for roughly 6 to 12 cycles. Using its own MiXCR run on the 5' RACE reads, TCRdb lists one record per CDR3 protein. The sample holds 630,000 or so distinct CDR3 sequences, approximately 30% seen once. Sequences were obtained from blood. The origin of this receptor is a woman aged 80 or older in good health. The rearrangement joins TRBV7-9 to TRBJ2-3; 9 bases are a match to TRBD2. The CDR3 nucleotides read TGTGCCAGCAGTCCCGCAGAACGTAGCGGGGGAACAGATACGCAGTATTTT. Protein product: CASSPAERSGGTDTQYF.